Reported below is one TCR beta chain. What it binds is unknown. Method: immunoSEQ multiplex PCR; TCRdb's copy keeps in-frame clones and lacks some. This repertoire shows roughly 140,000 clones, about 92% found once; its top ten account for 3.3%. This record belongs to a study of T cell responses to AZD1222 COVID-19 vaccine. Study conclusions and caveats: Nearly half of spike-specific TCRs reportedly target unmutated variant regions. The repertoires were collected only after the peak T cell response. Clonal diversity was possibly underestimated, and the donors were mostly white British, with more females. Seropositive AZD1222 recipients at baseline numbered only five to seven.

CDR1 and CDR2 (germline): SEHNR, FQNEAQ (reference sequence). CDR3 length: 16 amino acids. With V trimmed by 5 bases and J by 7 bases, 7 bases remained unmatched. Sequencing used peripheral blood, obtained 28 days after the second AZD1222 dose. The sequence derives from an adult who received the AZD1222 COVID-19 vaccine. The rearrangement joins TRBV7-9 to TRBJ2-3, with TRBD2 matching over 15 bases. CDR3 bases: TGTGCCAGCAGCAACAGGACTAGCGGGAGGGTAAATACGCAGTATTTT. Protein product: CASSNRTSGRVNTQYF.